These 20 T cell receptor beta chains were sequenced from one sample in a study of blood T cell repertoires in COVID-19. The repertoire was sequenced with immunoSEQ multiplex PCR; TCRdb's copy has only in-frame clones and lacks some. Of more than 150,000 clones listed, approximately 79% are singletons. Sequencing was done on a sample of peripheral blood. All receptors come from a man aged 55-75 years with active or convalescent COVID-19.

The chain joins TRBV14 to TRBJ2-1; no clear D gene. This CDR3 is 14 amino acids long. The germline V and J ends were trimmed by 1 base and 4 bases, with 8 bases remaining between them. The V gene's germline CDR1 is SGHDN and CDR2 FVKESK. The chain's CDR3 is CASSQASPYNEQFF. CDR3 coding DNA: TGTGCCAGCAGCCAAGCAAGCCCTTACAATGAGCAGTTCTTC.

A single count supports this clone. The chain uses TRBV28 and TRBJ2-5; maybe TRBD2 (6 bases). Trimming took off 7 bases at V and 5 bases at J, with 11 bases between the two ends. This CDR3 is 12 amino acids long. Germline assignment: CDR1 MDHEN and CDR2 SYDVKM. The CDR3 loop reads CASTEGWETQYF. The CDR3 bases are TGTGCCAGCACGGAGGGTTGGGAGACCCAGTACTTC. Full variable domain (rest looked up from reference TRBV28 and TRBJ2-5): DVKVTQSSRYLVKRTGEKVFLECVQDMDHENMFWYRQDPGLGLRLIYFSYDVKMKEKGDIPEGYSVSREKKERFSLILESASTNQTSMYLCASTEGWETQYFGPGTRLLVL.

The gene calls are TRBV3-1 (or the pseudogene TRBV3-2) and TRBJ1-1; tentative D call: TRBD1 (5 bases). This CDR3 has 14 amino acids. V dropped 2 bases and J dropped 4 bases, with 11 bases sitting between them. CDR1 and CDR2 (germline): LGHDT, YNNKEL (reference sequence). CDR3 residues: CASSQISGGTEAFF. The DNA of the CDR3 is TGTGCCAGCAGCCAAATCTCCGGGGGCACTGAAGCTTTCTTT.

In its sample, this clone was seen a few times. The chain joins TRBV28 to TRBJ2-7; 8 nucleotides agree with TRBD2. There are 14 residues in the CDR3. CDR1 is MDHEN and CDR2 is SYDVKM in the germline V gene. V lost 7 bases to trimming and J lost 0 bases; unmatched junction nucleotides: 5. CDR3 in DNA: TGTGCCAGCATGGTTACTAGCGGCTCCTACGAGCAGTACTTC. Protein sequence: CASMVTSGSYEQYF.

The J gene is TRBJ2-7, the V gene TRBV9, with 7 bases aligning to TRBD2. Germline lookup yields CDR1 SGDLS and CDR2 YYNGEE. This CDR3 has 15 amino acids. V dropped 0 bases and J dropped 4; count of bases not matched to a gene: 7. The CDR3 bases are TGTGCCAGCAGCGTAGGGGGAGGGCAGGTGTACGAGCAGTACTTC. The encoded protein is CASSVGGGQVYEQYF. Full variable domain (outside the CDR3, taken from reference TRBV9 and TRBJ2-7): DSGVTQTPKHLITATGQRVTLRCSPRSGDLSVYWYQQSLDQGLQFLIQYYNGEERAKGNILERFSAQQFPDLHSELNLSSLELGDSALYFCASSVGGGQVYEQYFGPGTRLTVT.

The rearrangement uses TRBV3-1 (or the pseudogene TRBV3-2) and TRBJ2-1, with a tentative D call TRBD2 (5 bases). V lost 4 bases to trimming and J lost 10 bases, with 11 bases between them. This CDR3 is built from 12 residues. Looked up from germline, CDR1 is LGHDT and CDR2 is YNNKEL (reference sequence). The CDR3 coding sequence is TGTGCCAGCAGCCCCCCTGGGAGCGAGCAGTTCTTC. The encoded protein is CASSPPGSEQFF.

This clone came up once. The chain's CDR3 is CASSVSPDTIYF. The CDR3 DNA follows: TGTGCCAGCAGCGTCTCCCCAGACACCATATATTTT. The V call is TRBV6-5, the J call TRBJ1-3, with no clear D. The V and J ends lost 6 bases and 8 bases respectively, with 11 bases between them. Per the germline V gene, CDR1 is MNHEY and CDR2 is SVGAGI. The CDR3 sequence is 12 residues long.

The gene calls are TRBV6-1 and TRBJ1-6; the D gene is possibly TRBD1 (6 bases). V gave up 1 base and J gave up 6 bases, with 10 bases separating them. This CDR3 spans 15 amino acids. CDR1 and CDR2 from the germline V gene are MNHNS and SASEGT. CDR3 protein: CASSEEGGRNSPLHF. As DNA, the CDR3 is TGTGCCAGCAGTGAAGAAGGGGGTCGTAATTCACCCCTCCACTTT.

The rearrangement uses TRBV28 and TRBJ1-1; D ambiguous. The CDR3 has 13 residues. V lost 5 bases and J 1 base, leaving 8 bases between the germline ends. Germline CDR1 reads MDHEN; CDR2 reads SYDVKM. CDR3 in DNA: TGTGCCAGCAGTCTCACACCGAACACTGAAGCTTTCTTT. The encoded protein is CASSLTPNTEAFF.

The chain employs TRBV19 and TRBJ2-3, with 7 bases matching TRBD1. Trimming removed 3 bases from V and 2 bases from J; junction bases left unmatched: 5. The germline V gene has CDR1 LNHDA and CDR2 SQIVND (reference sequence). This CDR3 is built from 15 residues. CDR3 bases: TGTGCCAGTAGTATGAGGACAGGTTCCACAGATACGCAGTATTTT. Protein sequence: CASSMRTGSTDTQYF.

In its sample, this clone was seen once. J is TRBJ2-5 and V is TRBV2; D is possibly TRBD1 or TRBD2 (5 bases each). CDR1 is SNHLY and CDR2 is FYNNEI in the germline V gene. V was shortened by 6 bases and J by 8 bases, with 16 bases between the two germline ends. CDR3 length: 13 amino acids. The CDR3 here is CASREQVRGTQYF. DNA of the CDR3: TGTGCCAGCAGAGAACAGGTCCGGGGAACCCAGTACTTC.

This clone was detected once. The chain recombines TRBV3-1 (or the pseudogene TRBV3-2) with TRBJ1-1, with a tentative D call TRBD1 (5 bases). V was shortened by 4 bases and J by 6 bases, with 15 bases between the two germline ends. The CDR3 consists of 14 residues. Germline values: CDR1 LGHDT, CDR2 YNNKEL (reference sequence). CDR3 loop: CASSRQTALAEAFF. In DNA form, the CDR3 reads TGTGCCAGCAGCCGTCAGACAGCCTTAGCTGAAGCTTTCTTT.

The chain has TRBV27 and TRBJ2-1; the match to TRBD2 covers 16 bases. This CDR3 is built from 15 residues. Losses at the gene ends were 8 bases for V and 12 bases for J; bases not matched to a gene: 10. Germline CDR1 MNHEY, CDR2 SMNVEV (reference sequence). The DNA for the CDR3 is TGTGCCAGCGGGACTAGCGGGAGGGCCTCACTCTTGCAGTTCTTC. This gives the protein CASGTSGRASLLQFF.

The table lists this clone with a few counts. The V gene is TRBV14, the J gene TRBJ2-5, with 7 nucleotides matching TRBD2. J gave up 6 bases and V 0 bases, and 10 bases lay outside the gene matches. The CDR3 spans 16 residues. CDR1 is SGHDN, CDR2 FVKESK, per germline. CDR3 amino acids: CASSQDTAGVRKTQYF. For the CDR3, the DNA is TGTGCCAGCAGCCAAGATACGGCGGGAGTAAGGAAGACCCAGTACTTC. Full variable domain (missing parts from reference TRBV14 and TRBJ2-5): EAGVTQFPSHSVIEKGQTVTLRCDPISGHDNLYWYRRVMGKEIKFLLHFVKESKQDESGMPNNRFLAERTGGTYSTLKVQPAELEDSGVYFCASSQDTAGVRKTQYFGPGTRLLVL.

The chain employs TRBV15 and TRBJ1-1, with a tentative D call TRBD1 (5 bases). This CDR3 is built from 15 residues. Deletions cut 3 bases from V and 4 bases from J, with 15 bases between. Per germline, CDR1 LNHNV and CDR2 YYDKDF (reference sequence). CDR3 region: CATSSAGLGSTEAFF. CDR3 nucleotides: TGTGCCACCAGCAGTGCGGGGCTAGGGAGCACTGAAGCTTTCTTT.

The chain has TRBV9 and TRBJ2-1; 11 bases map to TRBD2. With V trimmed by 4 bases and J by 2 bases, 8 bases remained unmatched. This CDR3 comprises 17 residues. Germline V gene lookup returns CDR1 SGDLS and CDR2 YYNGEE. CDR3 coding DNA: TGTGCCAGCAGCCCACTCACGGGACTAGCGGCCTACAATGAGCAGTTCTTC. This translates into CASSPLTGLAAYNEQFF.

The CDR3 DNA follows: TGTGCCAGCAGTTATCTCGGGCCGGGGGAAAAACTGTTTTTT. Translating it yields CASSYLGPGEKLFF. This sequence joins TRBV6-5 and TRBJ1-4; D remains ambiguous. Germline lookup yields CDR1 MNHEY and CDR2 SVGAGI. Trimming left V 3 bases short and J 8 bases short, with 13 bases between. CDR3 size: 14 residues.

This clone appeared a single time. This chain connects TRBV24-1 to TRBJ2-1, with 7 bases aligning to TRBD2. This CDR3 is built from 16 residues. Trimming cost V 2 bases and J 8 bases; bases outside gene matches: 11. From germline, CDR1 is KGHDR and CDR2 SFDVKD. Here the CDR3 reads CATSDWGGPTGDEQFF. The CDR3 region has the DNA TGTGCCACCAGTGATTGGGGAGGGCCGACGGGTGATGAGCAGTTCTTC.

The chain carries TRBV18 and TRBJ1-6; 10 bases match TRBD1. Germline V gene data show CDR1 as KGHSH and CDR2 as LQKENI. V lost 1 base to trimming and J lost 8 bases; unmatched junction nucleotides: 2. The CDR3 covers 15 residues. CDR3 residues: CASSPRTGGDSPLHF. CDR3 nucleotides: TGTGCCAGCTCACCACGGACAGGGGGAGATTCACCCCTCCACTTT.

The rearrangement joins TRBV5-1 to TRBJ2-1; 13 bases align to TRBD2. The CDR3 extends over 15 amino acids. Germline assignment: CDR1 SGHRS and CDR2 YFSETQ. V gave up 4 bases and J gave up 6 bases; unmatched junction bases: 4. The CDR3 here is CASSALAGGGNEQFF. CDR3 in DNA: TGCGCCAGCAGCGCACTAGCGGGAGGGGGCAATGAGCAGTTCTTC.